Below are 2 T cell receptor beta chains sequenced from a single sample in a study of blood T cell repertoires in COVID-19. Measured with immunoSEQ multiplex PCR; TCRdb has only the in-frame clones, and not every one. The table includes roughly 200,000 clones, about 85% detected once. Sequencing was done on a sample of peripheral blood. All receptors derive from a man aged 65 to 85 with acute or convalescent COVID-19.

The rearrangement links TRBV3-1 (or the pseudogene TRBV3-2) to TRBJ2-7; D is perhaps TRBD1 (5 bases). The CDR3 runs to 13 residues. Looked up from germline, CDR1 is LGHDT and CDR2 is YNNKEL (reference sequence). Trimming pared 0 bases from V and 4 bases from J, leaving 7 bases between. CDR3 nucleotide sequence: TGTGCCAGCAGCCAAGATAACAGGTACGAGCAGTACTTC. Translation gives CASSQDNRYEQYF.

The chain carries TRBV11-1 and TRBJ2-1, with 7 bases aligning to TRBD1. The CDR3 length is 15 residues. Trimming at V came to 6 bases and at J to 4 bases, leaving 9 bases not matched to a gene. Per the germline V gene, CDR1 is SGHAT and CDR2 is FQDESV (reference sequence). In DNA form, the CDR3 reads TGTGCCAGCAGGCCCCGGGACAGCCCTTACAATGAGCAGTTCTTC. It codes for CASRPRDSPYNEQFF.